This T cell receptor beta chain originates from a study of patients and donors after allogeneic stem cell transplantation. TCRdb processed the RT-PCR reads anew with MiXCR; each CDR3 protein has one entry. The sample carries approximately 210,000 distinct CDR3 sequences, around 41% recorded once. V was pared by 0 bases and J by 6 bases, with 8 bases of the junction left unmatched. This CDR3 has 18 residues. Germline V gene sequence: CDR1 SGHRS, CDR2 YFSETQ. J is TRBJ2-2 and V is TRBV5-1, with 13 bases lining up with TRBD2. The sample comprised blood, either unsorted or a sorted T cell fraction (not recorded which). This TCR was sampled from a human donor who was either an allogeneic HSCT recipient or a stem cell or donor lymphocyte infusion donor (not recorded which). It is not recorded whose cells these are; they may come from a transplant donor. DNA for the CDR3: TGCGCCAGCAGCTTGGCTGGGGGAGGACTAGCGGGAGCCGGGGAGCTGTTTTTT. As protein: CASSLAGGGLAGAGELFF.